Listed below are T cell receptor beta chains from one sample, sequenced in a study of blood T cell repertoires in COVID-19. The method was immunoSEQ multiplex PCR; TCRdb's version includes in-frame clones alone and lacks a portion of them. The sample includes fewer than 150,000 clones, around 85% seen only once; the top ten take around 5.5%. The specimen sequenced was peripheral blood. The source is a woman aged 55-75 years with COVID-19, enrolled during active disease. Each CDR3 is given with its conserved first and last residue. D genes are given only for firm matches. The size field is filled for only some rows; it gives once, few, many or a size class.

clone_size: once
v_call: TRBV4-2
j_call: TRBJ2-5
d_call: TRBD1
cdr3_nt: TGTGCCAGCAGCCCGGCCAGGGGGTGGGAGACCCAGTACTTC
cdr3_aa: CASSPARGWETQYF

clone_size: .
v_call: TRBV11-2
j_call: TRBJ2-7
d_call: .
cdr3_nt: TGTGCCAGCAGCCCCCCCTGGCAGACCTACGAGCAGTACTTC
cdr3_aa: CASSPPWQTYEQYF

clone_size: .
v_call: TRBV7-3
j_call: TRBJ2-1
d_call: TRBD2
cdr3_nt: TGTGCCAGCAGCTCCCTTGGCGCGGGGGGTAACAATGAGCAGTTCTTC
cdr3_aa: CASSSLGAGGNNEQFF

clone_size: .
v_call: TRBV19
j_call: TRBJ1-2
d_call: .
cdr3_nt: TGTGCCAGTAGTAGACAGGCGCCGGCGGGTGGCTACACCTTC
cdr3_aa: CASSRQAPAGGYTF

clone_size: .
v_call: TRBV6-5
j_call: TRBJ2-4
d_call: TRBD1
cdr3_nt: TGTGCCAGCAGTACAGGGGATCTAGCCAAAAACATTCAGTACTTC
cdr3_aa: CASSTGDLAKNIQYF

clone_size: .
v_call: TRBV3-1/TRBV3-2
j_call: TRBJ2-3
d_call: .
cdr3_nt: TGTGCCAGCAGCCATTCCCGGGACTCGGAAAGCACAGATACGCAGTATTTT
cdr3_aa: CASSHSRDSESTDTQYF

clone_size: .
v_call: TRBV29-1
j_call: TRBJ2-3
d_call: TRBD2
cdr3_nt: TGCAGCGTGGTAGCGGGGGACCTCCTAAGCACAGATACGCAGTATTTT
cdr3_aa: CSVVAGDLLSTDTQYF

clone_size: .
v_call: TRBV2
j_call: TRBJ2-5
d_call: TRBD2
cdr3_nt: TGTGCCAGCACCGGACTAGCACAAGAGACCCAGTACTTC
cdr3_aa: CASTGLAQETQYF

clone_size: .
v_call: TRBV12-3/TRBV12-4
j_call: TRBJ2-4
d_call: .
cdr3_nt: TGTGCCAGCAGTTCTGCGGGGCAGGACATTCAGTACTTC
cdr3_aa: CASSSAGQDIQYF

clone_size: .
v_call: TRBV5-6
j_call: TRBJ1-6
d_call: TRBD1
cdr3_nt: TGTGCCAGCAGCTACGGACAGGGCTCCTATAATTCACCCCTCCACTTT
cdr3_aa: CASSYGQGSYNSPLHF

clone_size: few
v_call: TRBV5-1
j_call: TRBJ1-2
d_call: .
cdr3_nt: TGCGCCAGCAGCTTGGATTCTGGGCTTGGCTATGGCTACACCTTC
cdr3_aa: CASSLDSGLGYGYTF

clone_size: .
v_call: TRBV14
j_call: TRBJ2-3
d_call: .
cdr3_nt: TGTGCCAGCAGCCATCTTGGGGCTAGAACTATCACAGATACGCAGTATTTT
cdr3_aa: CASSHLGARTITDTQYF

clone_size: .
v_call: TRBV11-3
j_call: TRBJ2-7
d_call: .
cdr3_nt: TGTGCCAGCAGCCCTGCTGGAGTGGCGGGGGCGGACGAGCAGTACTTC
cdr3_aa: CASSPAGVAGADEQYF

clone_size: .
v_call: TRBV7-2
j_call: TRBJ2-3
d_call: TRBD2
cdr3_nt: TGTGCCAGCAGCACTAGCGGGGGCACAGATACGCAGTATTTT
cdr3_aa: CASSTSGGTDTQYF

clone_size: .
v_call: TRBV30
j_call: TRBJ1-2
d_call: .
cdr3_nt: TGTGCCTGGAAAATGGTGCCGGACTATGGCTACACCTTC
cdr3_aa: CAWKMVPDYGYTF

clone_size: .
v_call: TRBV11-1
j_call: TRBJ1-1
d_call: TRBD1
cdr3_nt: TGTGCCAGCAGCCCATCCAGGGGGCTCTCCACTGAAGCTTTCTTT
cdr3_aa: CASSPSRGLSTEAFF

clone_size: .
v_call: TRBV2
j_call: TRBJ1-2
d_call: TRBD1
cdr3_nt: TGTGCCAGCAGCCGACAGGGGGCGCGGTATGGCTACACCTTC
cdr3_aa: CASSRQGARYGYTF

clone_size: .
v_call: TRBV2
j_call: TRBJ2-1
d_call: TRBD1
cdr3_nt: TGTGCCAGCAGAACCGGGACAGGGGGGATCAATGAGCAGTTCTTC
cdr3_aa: CASRTGTGGINEQFF

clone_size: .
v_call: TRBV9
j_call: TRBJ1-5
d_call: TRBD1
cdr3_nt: TGTGCCAGCAGCGTGGGACAGGATCAGCCCCAGCATTTT
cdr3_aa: CASSVGQDQPQHF

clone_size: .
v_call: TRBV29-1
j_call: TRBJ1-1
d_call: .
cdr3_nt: TGCAGCCTTCTAGCCCCTGGCCGGACTGAAGCTTTCTTT
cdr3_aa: CSLLAPGRTEAFF

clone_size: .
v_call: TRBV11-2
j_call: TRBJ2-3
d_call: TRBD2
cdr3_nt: TGTGCCAGCAGCCCCGGACTAGCAACAGATACGCAGTATTTT
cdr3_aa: CASSPGLATDTQYF

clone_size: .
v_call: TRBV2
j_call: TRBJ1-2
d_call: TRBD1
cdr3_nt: TGTGCCAGCAGTGAGGGACAGCGCACCTATGGCTACACCTTC
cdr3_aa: CASSEGQRTYGYTF

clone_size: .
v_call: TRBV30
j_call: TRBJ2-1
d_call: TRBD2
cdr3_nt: TGTGCCTGGAGTGGTCTAGCGGGGAGCTCCTACAATGAGCAGTTCTTC
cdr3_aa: CAWSGLAGSSYNEQFF

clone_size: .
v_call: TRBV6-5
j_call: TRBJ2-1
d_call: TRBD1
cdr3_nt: TGTGCCAGCAGTTACTCCGGAGACAGGGGTTTACAAGAGCAGTTCTTC
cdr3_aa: CASSYSGDRGLQEQFF

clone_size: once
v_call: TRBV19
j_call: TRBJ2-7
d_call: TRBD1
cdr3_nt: TGTGCCAGTAGTATCTTCCACAGGGGGCTCTACGAGCAGTACTTC
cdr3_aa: CASSIFHRGLYEQYF

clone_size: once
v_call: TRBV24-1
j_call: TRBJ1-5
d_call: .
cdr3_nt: TGTGCCACCCCTCCAGGGTATTCCAATCAGCCCCAGCATTTT
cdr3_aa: CATPPGYSNQPQHF

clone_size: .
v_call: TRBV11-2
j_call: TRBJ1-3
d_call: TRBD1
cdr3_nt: TGTGCCAGCAGTTTCAATCCGGGACAGGGGAATGGAGACACCATATATTTT
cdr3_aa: CASSFNPGQGNGDTIYF

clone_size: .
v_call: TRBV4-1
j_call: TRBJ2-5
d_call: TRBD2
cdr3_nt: TGCGCCAGCAGCCAAGATAGGGCCGGGGGGTGGAAGACCCAGTACTTC
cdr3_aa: CASSQDRAGGWKTQYF

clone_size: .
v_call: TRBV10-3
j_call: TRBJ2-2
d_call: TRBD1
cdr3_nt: TGTGCCATCAGGCCCGGGACAGGGGGTCCCGGGGAGCTGTTTTTT
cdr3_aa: CAIRPGTGGPGELFF

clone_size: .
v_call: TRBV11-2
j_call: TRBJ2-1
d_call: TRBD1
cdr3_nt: TGTGCCAGCAGTTACAGGGGAAAAGAGTACAACAATGAGCAGTTCTTC
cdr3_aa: CASSYRGKEYNNEQFF

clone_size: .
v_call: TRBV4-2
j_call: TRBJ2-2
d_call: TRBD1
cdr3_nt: TGTGCCAGCAGCCGCGCTGAGACAGGGGTTACCGGGGAGCTGTTTTTT
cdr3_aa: CASSRAETGVTGELFF

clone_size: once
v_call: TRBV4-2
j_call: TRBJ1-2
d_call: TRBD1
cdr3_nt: TGTGCCAGCAGCCAGGGATACCCCGGGACAGGGGGTAACTATGGCTACACCTTC
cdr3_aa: CASSQGYPGTGGNYGYTF

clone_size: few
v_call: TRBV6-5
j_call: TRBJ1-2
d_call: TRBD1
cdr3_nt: TGTGCCAGCACGAGACAGGGGGGGATCTATGGCTACACCTTC
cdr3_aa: CASTRQGGIYGYTF

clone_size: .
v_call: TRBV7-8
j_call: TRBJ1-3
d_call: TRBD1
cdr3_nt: TGTGCCAGCAGCCCACCCGGACAGGGACCTGGAAACACCATATATTTT
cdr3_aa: CASSPPGQGPGNTIYF

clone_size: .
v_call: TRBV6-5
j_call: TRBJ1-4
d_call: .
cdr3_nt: TGTGCCAGCAGTTACTCGGGGCCGATAAATGAAAAACTGTTTTTT
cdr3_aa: CASSYSGPINEKLFF

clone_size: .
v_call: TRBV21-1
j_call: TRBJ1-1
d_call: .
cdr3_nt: TGTGCCAGCAGCAAAATTACCCCTCCCACAGGGAACACTGAAGCTTTCTTT
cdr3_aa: CASSKITPPTGNTEAFF

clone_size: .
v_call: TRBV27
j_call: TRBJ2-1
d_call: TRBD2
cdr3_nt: TGTGCCAGCAGTTTAAGCGGGGGGGCTGGTGGTGAGCAGTTCTTC
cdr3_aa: CASSLSGGAGGEQFF

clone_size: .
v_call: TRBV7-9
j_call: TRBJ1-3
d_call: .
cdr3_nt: TGTGCCAGCAGAGGAGGGCGCCAAAACACCATATATTTT
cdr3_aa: CASRGGRQNTIYF

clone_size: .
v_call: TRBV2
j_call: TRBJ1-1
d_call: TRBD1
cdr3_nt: TGTGCCAGCACTCCTGACAGGGCGGTGGGGAACACTGAAGCTTTCTTT
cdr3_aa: CASTPDRAVGNTEAFF

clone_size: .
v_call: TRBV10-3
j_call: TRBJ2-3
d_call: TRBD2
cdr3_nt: TGTGCCGCGCGCGGGGGTTTGGTAGATACGCAGTATTTT
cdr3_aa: CAARGGLVDTQYF

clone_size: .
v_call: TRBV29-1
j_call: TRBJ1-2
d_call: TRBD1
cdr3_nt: TGCAGCGTCACTGTCGGGACAGGGAACTATGGCTACACCTTC
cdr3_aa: CSVTVGTGNYGYTF

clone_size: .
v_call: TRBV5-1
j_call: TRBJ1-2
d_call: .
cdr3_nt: TGCGCCAGCAGCTTCTTCAGGGATGGCTACACCTTC
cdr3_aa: CASSFFRDGYTF

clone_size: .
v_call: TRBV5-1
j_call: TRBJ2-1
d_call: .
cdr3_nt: TGCGCCAGCAGCTTGGTGGGGAGCGGGGAGCAGTTCTTC
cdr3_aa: CASSLVGSGEQFF

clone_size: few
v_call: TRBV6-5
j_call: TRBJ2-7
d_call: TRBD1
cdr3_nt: TGTGCCAGCATCAGGGACAGGAATTCCTACGAGCAGTACTTC
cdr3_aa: CASIRDRNSYEQYF

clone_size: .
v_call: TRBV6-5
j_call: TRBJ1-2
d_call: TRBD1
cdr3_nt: TGTGCCAGCAGTTACCTGGGACAGGGAGGCTACACCTTC
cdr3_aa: CASSYLGQGGYTF

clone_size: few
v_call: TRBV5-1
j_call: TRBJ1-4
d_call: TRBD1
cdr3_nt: TGCGCCAGCAGCCGGACAGGGGAGAAGACTAATGAAAAACTGTTTTTT
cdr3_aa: CASSRTGEKTNEKLFF

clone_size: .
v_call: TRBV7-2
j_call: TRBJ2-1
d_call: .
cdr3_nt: TGTGCCAGCAGCCCCCCGGGGATTGGTGAGTACAATGAGCAGTTCTTC
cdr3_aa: CASSPPGIGEYNEQFF

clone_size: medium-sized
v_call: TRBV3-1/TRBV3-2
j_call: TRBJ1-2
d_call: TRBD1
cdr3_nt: TGTGCCAGCAGCCAAGATCGTATAGGGGGCAATGGCTACACCTTC
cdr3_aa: CASSQDRIGGNGYTF

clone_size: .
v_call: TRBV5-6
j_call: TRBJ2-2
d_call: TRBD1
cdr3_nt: TGTGCCAGCAGCTTGCCGGGACAGGGCACCGGGGAGCTGTTTTTT
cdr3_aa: CASSLPGQGTGELFF

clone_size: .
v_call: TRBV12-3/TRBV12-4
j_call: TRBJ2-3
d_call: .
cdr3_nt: TGTGCCAGCAGTTTCGGACAGACAGATACGCAGTATTTT
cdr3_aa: CASSFGQTDTQYF

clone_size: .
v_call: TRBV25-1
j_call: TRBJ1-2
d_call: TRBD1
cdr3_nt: TGTGCCAGCGAGGGACAGACTTATGGCTACACCTTC
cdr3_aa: CASEGQTYGYTF

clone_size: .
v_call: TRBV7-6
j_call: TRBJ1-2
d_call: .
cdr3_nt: TGTGCCAGCAGCCCGGGGGGGTGGATCCGCTATGGCTACACCTTC
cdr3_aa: CASSPGGWIRYGYTF

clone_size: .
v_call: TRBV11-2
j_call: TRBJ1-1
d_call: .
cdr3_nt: TGTGCCAGCAGATACGATCCCGGGACAAGAAGAGAAGCTTTCTTT
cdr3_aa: CASRYDPGTRREAFF

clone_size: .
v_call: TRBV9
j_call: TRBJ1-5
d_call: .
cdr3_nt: TGTGCCAGCAGCGTGGGGGGGGCTTGGAGCAATCAGCCCCAGCATTTT
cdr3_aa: CASSVGGAWSNQPQHF

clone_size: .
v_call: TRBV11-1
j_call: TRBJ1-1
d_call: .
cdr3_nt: TGTGCCAGCACCGCGAGACAACTGAACACTGAAGCTTTCTTT
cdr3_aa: CASTARQLNTEAFF

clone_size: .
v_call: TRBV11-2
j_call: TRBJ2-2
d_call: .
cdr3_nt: TGTGCCAGCAGCTTAGATTCAGGGAACACCGGGGAGCTGTTTTTT
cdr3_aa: CASSLDSGNTGELFF

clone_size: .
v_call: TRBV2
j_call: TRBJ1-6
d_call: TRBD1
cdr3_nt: TGTGCCAGCAGACAGGGGGCTGAATCGGGGTCACCCCTCCACTTT
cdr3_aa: CASRQGAESGSPLHF

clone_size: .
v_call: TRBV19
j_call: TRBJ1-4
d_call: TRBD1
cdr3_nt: TGTGCCAGTAGGGCGACAGGGGGCTTTGAAAAACTGTTTTTT
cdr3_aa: CASRATGGFEKLFF

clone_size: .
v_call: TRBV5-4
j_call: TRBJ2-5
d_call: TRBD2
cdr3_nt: TGTGCCAGCAGCTTTTCCCCGGGGGGGTACCAAGAGACCCAGTACTTC
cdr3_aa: CASSFSPGGYQETQYF

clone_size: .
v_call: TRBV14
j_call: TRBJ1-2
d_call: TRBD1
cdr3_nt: TGTGCCAGCAGCCAAGTGGACAGGGGCTGGTATGGCTACACCTTC
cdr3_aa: CASSQVDRGWYGYTF